Here is one T cell receptor (beta chain) with its context. The data stem from a study of blood T cell repertoires in COVID-19. The assay was immunoSEQ multiplex PCR, and TCRdb's table has in-frame clones only and misses some. The sample lists fewer than 250,000 clones; 85% to 90% were seen once. The CDR3 loop spans 18 amino acids. Looked up from germline, CDR1 is LNHDA and CDR2 is SQIVND (reference sequence). Trimming removed 4 bases from V and 4 bases from J; junction bases left unmatched: 12. Sequenced input: peripheral blood. J is TRBJ2-2 and V is TRBV19; 10 bases line up with TRBD2. This clonotype was sampled from a woman in her sixties with acute or convalescent COVID-19. As DNA, the CDR3 is TGTGCCAGTAGTAGTGGAATAGCGGGAGGAGGCAGCACCGGGGAGCTGTTTTTT. Its translation: CASSSGIAGGGSTGELFF.